This T cell receptor (beta chain) was identified in a study of OX40 agonist ivuxolimab in advanced cancers. Study findings and constraints: Mean expanded clone counts were higher in CD8+ than CD4+ T cells.

Worth noting for this clone: Its antigen is unidentified.

Trimming took off 3 bases at V and 0 bases at J, with 11 bases between the two ends. The CDR3 covers 16 residues. From germline, CDR1 is SNHLY and CDR2 FYNNEI. TCRdb's table, derived via immunoSEQ multiplex PCR, lists solely in-frame clones and lacks some. The table includes about 77,000 clones, around 86% detected once. This clonotype was sampled from an adult with an advanced solid tumor such as melanoma, head and neck, liver or kidney cancer. The V and J genes are TRBV2 and TRBJ2-2; TRBD1 is a possible D gene (5 bases). The specimen comprised CD4+ or CD8+ T cells sorted from blood, sampled in a trial of the OX40 agonist ivuxolimab. The CDR3 DNA sequence: TGTGCCAGCAGTGACAGGGCCAATTCGAACACCGGGGAGCTGTTTTTT. Protein sequence: CASSDRANSNTGELFF. The full variable domain, its missing parts supplied by reference TRBV2 and TRBJ2-2, is EPEVTQTPSHQVTQMGQEVILRCVPISNHLYFYWYRQILGQKVEFLVSFYNNEISEKSEIFDDQFSVERPDGSNFTLKIRSTKLEDSAMYFCASSDRANSNTGELFFGEGSRLTVL.